These 13 T cell receptor beta chains share one sample of origin, sequenced in a study of patients and donors after allogeneic stem cell transplantation. TCRdb independently ran MiXCR on the RT-PCR reads; one entry per CDR3 protein. The table shows about 960,000 distinct CDR3 sequences, with about 20% occurring only once. Material: blood, either unsorted or a sorted T cell fraction (not recorded which). These receptors were collected from a human donor who was either an allogeneic HSCT recipient or a stem cell or donor lymphocyte infusion donor (not recorded which). It is not recorded whose cells these are; they may come from a transplant donor.

This sequence joins TRBV5-1 and TRBJ2-7; D possibly matches TRBD1 or TRBD2 (5 bases each). Germline CDR1 SGHRS, CDR2 YFSETQ. The CDR3 spans 13 residues. Trimming pared 1 base from V and 5 bases from J, leaving 10 bases between. CDR3 nucleotide sequence: TGCGCCAGCAGCTTGTACCTGGGGGACGAGCAGTACTTC. Its protein product is CASSLYLGDEQYF.

This clonotype has only a few counts. V is TRBV29-1 and J is TRBJ2-7; the D is unclear. V lost 5 bases to trimming and J lost 0 bases, with 5 bases between them. The germline CDR1 and CDR2 sequences are SQVTM and ANQGSEA. The CDR3 has 11 residues. The DNA of the CDR3 is TGCAGCGTTAACTACTCCTACGAGCAGTACTTC. This translates into CSVNYSYEQYF.

The CDR3: CASSLGAELEAFF. Written as DNA, the CDR3 is TGCGCCAGCAGCTTGGGGGCGGAACTGGAAGCTTTCTTT. The chain has TRBV5-1 and TRBJ1-1; the D is unclear. The CDR3 contains 13 residues. The V gene lost 0 bases and the J gene lost 8 bases, with 11 bases spanning the gap. CDR1 is SGHRS, CDR2 YFSETQ, per germline. Drawing the rest from reference TRBV5-1 and TRBJ1-1, the complete variable domain is KAGVTQTPRYLIKTRGQQVTLSCSPISGHRSVSWYQQTPGQGLQFLFEYFSETQRNKGNFPGRFSGRQFSNSRSEMNVSTLELGDSALYLCASSLGAELEAFFGQGTRLTVV.

The chain carries TRBV29-1 and TRBJ2-5, with no clear D. The CDR3 spans 13 residues. V was cut by 4 bases and J by 4 bases, with 13 bases left in between. CDR1 is SQVTM, CDR2 ANQGSEA, per germline. CDR3 coding DNA: TGCAGCGTTGGGGCGCTGGGAATAGAGACCCAGTACTTC. Translating it yields CSVGALGIETQYF.

The chain carries TRBV20-1 and TRBJ1-6; D not certain. Germline V CDR1 and CDR2: DFQATT, SNEGSKA (reference sequence). Trimming stripped 2 bases from V and 3 bases from J, with 14 bases between. The CDR3 runs 16 residues. The CDR3 region is CSARFLGPYYNSPLHF. CDR3 DNA sequence: TGCAGTGCTAGATTTCTCGGGCCCTACTATAATTCACCCCTCCACTTT.

This clonotype showed up just a few times. A read error may produce the germline difference seen at one junction end. The CDR3 bases are TGCGCCAGCAGCACGGGTTTGAATGAGCAGTTCTTC. Its translation: CASSTGLNEQFF. The chain joins TRBV19 to TRBJ2-1; D remains ambiguous. Germline CDR1 reads LNHDA; CDR2 reads SQIVND (reference sequence). This CDR3 has 12 amino acids.

This clonotype came up a few times. The V call is TRBV9, the J call TRBJ1-2; D may be TRBD1 (5 bases). Between the trimmed V and J ends, which lost 7 bases and 3 bases, there was a span of 10 bases. The CDR3 is 12 residues long. CDR1 and CDR2 from the germline V gene are SGDLS and YYNGEE. The CDR3 region is CASDRDDYGYTF. CDR3 in DNA: TGTGCCAGCGACCGGGACGACTATGGCTACACCTTC.

The rearrangement links TRBV7-9 to TRBJ2-1, with 10 bases fitting TRBD2. The CDR3 totals 17 residues. V lost 2 bases, J lost 7 bases, and 11 bases stayed unmatched. The germline CDR1 and CDR2 sequences are SEHNR and FQNEAQ (reference sequence). CDR3 loop: CASSLWGGTSVPNEQFF. The CDR3 DNA sequence: TGTGCCAGCAGCTTATGGGGCGGGACTAGCGTTCCTAATGAGCAGTTCTTC.

Only a few counts were recorded for this clonotype. The J gene is TRBJ1-6, the V gene TRBV4-1; no clear D. Trimming removed 1 base at V and 9 bases at J, with 19 bases between. This CDR3 region has 17 residues. Germline V gives CDR1 MGHRA, CDR2 YSYEKL. DNA of the CDR3: TGCGCCAGCAGCCAAGTTACGGCAACGGGATGGCGTTCACCCCTCCACTTT. This sequence encodes CASSQVTATGWRSPLHF.

In this sample, this clonotype turned up a few times. The rearrangement joins TRBV4-1 to TRBJ2-3; D gene uncertain. Per germline, CDR1 MGHRA and CDR2 YSYEKL. CDR3 length: 15 residues. Trimming cost V 4 bases and J 6 bases, with 17 bases left between them. The CDR3 loop reads CASSPSPGRSDTQYF. In DNA, the CDR3 is TGCGCCAGCAGCCCCAGCCCCGGACGATCCGATACGCAGTATTTT.

This clonotype was counted between two and nine times. This rearrangement joins TRBV12-3 or TRBV12-4 to TRBJ2-5, with TRBD2 matching over 7 bases. V was pared by 2 bases and J by 5 bases, with 8 bases of the junction left unmatched. The CDR3 extends over 15 amino acids. Here the CDR3 DNA reads TGTGCCAGCAGTTTAATATCGGGAGGTGGGGAGACCCAGTACTTC. Translation: CASSLISGGGETQYF.

The chain joins TRBV5-1 to TRBJ1-1; 9 nucleotides align to TRBD1. CDR1 is SGHRS and CDR2 is YFSETQ in the germline V gene. The CDR3 loop spans 15 amino acids. With 4 bases clipped from V and 1 base from J, the junction kept 5 bases outside the gene matches. CDR3 sequence reads: CASSPGTGRNTEAFF. The CDR3, as DNA: TGCGCCAGCAGCCCGGGGACAGGGCGGAACACTGAAGCTTTCTTT. The entire variable domain, with the rest obtained from reference TRBV5-1 and TRBJ1-1, is as follows: KAGVTQTPRYLIKTRGQQVTLSCSPISGHRSVSWYQQTPGQGLQFLFEYFSETQRNKGNFPGRFSGRQFSNSRSEMNVSTLELGDSALYLCASSPGTGRNTEAFFGQGTRLTVV.

This clonotype turned up a few times. V usage is TRBV20-1 and J usage is TRBJ2-7; no clear D. The CDR3 totals 12 residues. Deletions cut 0 bases from V and 4 bases from J, with 7 bases between. CDR1 is DFQATT and CDR2 is SNEGSKA in the germline V gene (reference sequence). CDR3 loop: CSARDVGYEQYF. CDR3 in DNA: TGCAGTGCTAGAGATGTAGGGTACGAGCAGTACTTC.